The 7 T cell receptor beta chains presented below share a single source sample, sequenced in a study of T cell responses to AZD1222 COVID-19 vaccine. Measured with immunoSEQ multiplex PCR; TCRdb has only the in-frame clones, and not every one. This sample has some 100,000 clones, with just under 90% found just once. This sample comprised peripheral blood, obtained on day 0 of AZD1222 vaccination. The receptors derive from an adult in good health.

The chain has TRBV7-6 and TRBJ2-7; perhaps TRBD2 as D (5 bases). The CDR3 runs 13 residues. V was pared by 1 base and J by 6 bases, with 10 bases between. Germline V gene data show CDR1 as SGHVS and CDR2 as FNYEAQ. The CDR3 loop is CASSLERASEQYF. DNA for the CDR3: TGTGCCAGCAGCTTAGAGAGGGCGTCCGAGCAGTACTTC. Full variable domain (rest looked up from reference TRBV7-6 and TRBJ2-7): GAGVSQSPRYKVTKRGQDVALRCDPISGHVSLYWYRQALGQGPEFLTYFNYEAQQDKSGLPNDRFSAERPEGSISTLTIQRTEQRDSAMYRCASSLERASEQYFGPGTRLTVT.

The CDR3 protein is CASSLAGGDYEQYF. The DNA of the CDR3 is TGTGCCAGCAGCTTAGCCGGGGGAGACTACGAGCAGTACTTC. The V and J genes are TRBV7-3 and TRBJ2-7, with D maybe TRBD2 (6 bases). The CDR3 consists of 14 residues. Germline loops: CDR1 SGHTA, CDR2 FQGTGA. The V end was cut by 2 bases, the J end by 3 bases, with 11 bases between. Together with reference TRBV7-3 and TRBJ2-7, the CDR3 gives the full variable domain: GAGVSQTPSNKVTEKGKYVELRCDPISGHTALYWYRQSLGQGPEFLIYFQGTGAADDSGLPNDRFFAVRPEGSVSTLKIQRTERGDSAVYLCASSLAGGDYEQYFGPGTRLTVT.

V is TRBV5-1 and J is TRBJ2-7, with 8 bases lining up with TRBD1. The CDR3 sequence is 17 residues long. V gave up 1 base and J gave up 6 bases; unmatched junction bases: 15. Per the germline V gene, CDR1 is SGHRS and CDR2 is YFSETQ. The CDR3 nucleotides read TGCGCCAGCAGCTTGCTCGGTGGGCAGGGGGCGTTCGGCGAGCAGTACTTC. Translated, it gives CASSLLGGQGAFGEQYF.

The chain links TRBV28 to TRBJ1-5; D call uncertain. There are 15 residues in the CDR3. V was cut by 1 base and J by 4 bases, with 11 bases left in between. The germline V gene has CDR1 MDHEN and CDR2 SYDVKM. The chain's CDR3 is CASSLFWGPNQPQHF. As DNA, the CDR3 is TGTGCCAGCAGTTTATTTTGGGGTCCTAATCAGCCCCAGCATTTT. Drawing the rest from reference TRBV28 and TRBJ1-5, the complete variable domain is DVKVTQSSRYLVKRTGEKVFLECVQDMDHENMFWYRQDPGLGLRLIYFSYDVKMKEKGDIPEGYSVSREKKERFSLILESASTNQTSMYLCASSLFWGPNQPQHFGDGTRLSIL.

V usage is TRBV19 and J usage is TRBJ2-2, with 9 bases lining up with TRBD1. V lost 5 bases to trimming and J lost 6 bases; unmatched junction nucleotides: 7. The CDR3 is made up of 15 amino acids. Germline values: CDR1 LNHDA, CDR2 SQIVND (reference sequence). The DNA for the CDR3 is TGTGCCAGTAGTGACGGACAGGGGAGATCCGGGGAGCTGTTTTTT. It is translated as CASSDGQGRSGELFF.

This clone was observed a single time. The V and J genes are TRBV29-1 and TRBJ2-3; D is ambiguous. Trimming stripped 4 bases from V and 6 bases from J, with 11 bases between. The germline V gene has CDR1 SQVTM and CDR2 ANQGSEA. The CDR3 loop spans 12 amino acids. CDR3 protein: CSVGRLGDTQYF. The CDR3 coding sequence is TGCAGCGTTGGACGGTTGGGGGATACGCAGTATTTT.

The CDR3 coding sequence is TGTGCCAGCAGCTTGGTAGCGGGGGATACGCAGTATTTT. As protein: CASSLVAGDTQYF. V gene TRBV5-4 combines with J gene TRBJ2-3, with 8 bases fitting TRBD2. The length of the CDR3 is 13 residues. From germline, CDR1 is SGHNT and CDR2 YYREEE (reference sequence). V trimming: 0 bases; J trimming: 6 bases; junction bases outside the gene matches: 0.